Below are 27 T cell receptor beta chains sequenced from a single sample in a study of regulatory and conventional T cells in RAG deficiency. Repertoires were generated with immunoSEQ multiplex PCR, while TCRdb's copy carries only in-frame clones and drops some. This table has tens of thousands of clones, 90% to 95% appearing once. Conventional CD4+ T cells were sorted from blood as CD25-low CD127-high cells. This sample was shared with a second study, whose subject was regulatory T cells. In that study: Primers: 52 TRBV forward and 13 TRBJ reverse.

The sequenced sample consisted of CD25- CD4+ T cells sorted from blood. The source is a human donor in good health.

A note on this clone: Other nucleotide sequences from this sample produce the same CDR3. This chain uses TRBV6-5 with TRBJ1-6; D is unclear. Germline V gene sequence: CDR1 MNHEY, CDR2 SVGAGI. Trimming took 2 bases from V and 3 from J, leaving 2 bases between them. CDR3 length equals 13 residues. CDR3: CASSYRYNSPLHF. The CDR3 DNA reads TGTGCCAGCAGTTACCGCTATAATTCACCCCTCCACTTT.

The chain joins TRBV6-5 to TRBJ1-2; 8 bases align to TRBD1. CDR1 and CDR2 (germline): MNHEY, SVGAGI. The CDR3 is 14 amino acids. V lost 6 bases to trimming and J lost 2 bases; unmatched junction nucleotides: 5. CDR3 residues: CASRPDRGNYGYTF. The CDR3 bases are TGTGCCAGCAGGCCTGACAGGGGAAACTATGGCTACACCTTC.

The chain employs TRBV19 and TRBJ1-2; D gene ambiguous. V dropped 6 bases and J dropped 2 bases, with 10 bases sitting between them. This CDR3 is built from 13 residues. Germline loops: CDR1 LNHDA, CDR2 SQIVND (reference sequence). CDR3: CASSVQKNYGYTF. Written as DNA, the CDR3 is TGTGCCAGTAGCGTACAGAAAAACTATGGCTACACCTTC.

V is TRBV7-9 and J is TRBJ2-7, with TRBD2 matching 7 bases. Germline CDR1 reads SEHNR; CDR2 reads FQNEAQ (reference sequence). CDR3 length: 14 amino acids. V shed 7 bases and J 0 bases; nucleotides not matched to a gene: 6. This CDR3 reads CASTTGGSSYEQYF. Here the CDR3 DNA reads TGTGCCAGCACCACGGGGGGTAGCTCCTACGAGCAGTACTTC.

The CDR3 region has the DNA TGTGCCAGCAGGGGAGTCCCCAATCAGCCCCAGCATTTT. Protein: CASRGVPNQPQHF. The chain links TRBV6-6 to TRBJ1-5, with D unclear. The CDR3 totals 13 residues. In germline, CDR1 is MNHNY, CDR2 SVGAGI (reference sequence). The germline V and J ends were trimmed by 6 bases and 3 bases, with 9 bases remaining between them.

The sample holds one count of this clone. The chain combines TRBV4-2 with TRBJ2-2, with 14 bases aligning to TRBD2. CDR3 length: 18 residues. Germline V gene data show CDR1 as LGHNA and CDR2 as YNFKEQ. V lost 3 bases to trimming and J lost 6 bases; unmatched junction nucleotides: 9. CDR3 region: CASSQTSGGAKVAGELFF. CDR3 bases: TGTGCCAGCAGCCAGACTAGCGGGGGGGCCAAAGTCGCCGGGGAGCTGTTTTTT.

The chain recombines TRBV19 with TRBJ2-5; no clear D. The CDR3 consists of 12 residues. V lost 4 bases and J lost 5, with 8 bases in between. CDR1 and CDR2 (germline): LNHDA, SQIVND (reference sequence). CDR3 bases: TGTGCCAGTAGTAGGTTGCGGGAGACCCAGTACTTC. This translates into CASSRLRETQYF.

The chain has TRBV19 and TRBJ1-2, with D uncertain. The CDR3 loop spans 15 amino acids. The germline V gene has CDR1 LNHDA and CDR2 SQIVND (reference sequence). V lost 7 bases to trimming and J lost 6 bases, with 21 bases between them. The CDR3 is CASTLSGYLFDGYTF. The DNA of the CDR3 is TGTGCCAGTACACTATCGGGATATTTGTTCGATGGCTACACCTTC.

A note on this clone: Different DNA sequences within this sample yield the same CDR3. This chain connects TRBV9 to TRBJ2-1, with a possible D match to TRBD1 (6 bases). The CDR3 totals 16 residues. From germline, CDR1 is SGDLS and CDR2 YYNGEE. V was shortened by 5 bases and J by 0 bases, with 15 bases between the two germline ends. Here the CDR3 reads CASRGAVRSSYNEQFF. The CDR3 region has the DNA TGTGCCAGCAGGGGGGCCGTCCGCAGCTCCTACAATGAGCAGTTCTTC.

The CDR3 region has the DNA TGTGCCAGCAGCCAAGACAGAAGTGAAAAACTGTTTTTT. Translation: CASSQDRSEKLFF. The rearrangement joins TRBV4-2 to TRBJ1-4; D ambiguous. In germline, CDR1 is LGHNA, CDR2 YNFKEQ. Trimming took off 0 bases at V and 7 bases at J, with 6 bases between the two ends. The CDR3 covers 13 residues.

This chain links TRBV15 with TRBJ1-1; D call uncertain. Germline V gene data show CDR1 as LNHNV and CDR2 as YYDKDF (reference sequence). This CDR3 is 12 amino acids long. Between the trimmed V and J ends, which lost 0 bases and 8 bases, there was a span of 7 bases. The DNA of the CDR3 is TGTGCCACCAGCAGAGACCCTTCCGAAGCTTTCTTT. This sequence encodes CATSRDPSEAFF.

The CDR3 coding sequence is TGTGCCAGCAGCTTGGGGCGGTTGGTTAGCGGGGGCAAGGATACGCAGTATTTT. Amino acid sequence: CASSLGRLVSGGKDTQYF. The chain uses TRBV5-4 and TRBJ2-3; 9 positions match TRBD2. J gave up 6 bases and V 0 bases, and 14 bases lay outside the gene matches. CDR1 SGHNT and CDR2 YYREEE come from the germline V gene (reference sequence). CDR3 length: 18 residues.

J is TRBJ2-3 and V is TRBV28, with a weak D call TRBD2 (5 bases). Germline CDR1 is MDHEN and CDR2 is SYDVKM. The V end was cut by 5 bases, the J end by 4 bases, with 10 bases between. This CDR3 contains 13 residues. DNA of the CDR3: TGTGCCAGCAGTGTAACTAGGGCAGATACGCAGTATTTT. Translated, it gives CASSVTRADTQYF.

The chain links TRBV9 to TRBJ2-3; D gene unclear. This CDR3 region has 17 residues. Germline V gene lookup returns CDR1 SGDLS and CDR2 YYNGEE. Trimming shortened V by 4 bases and J by 4 bases, and 22 bases separated the two germline ends. The CDR3 region is CASSPRMFAATADTQYF. As DNA, the CDR3 is TGTGCCAGCAGCCCCCGAATGTTCGCTGCAACGGCAGATACGCAGTATTTT.

The V gene is TRBV5-6, the J gene TRBJ1-1, with a weak D call TRBD1 (5 bases). The CDR3 has 19 amino acids. Trimming took off 3 bases at V and 0 bases at J, with 24 bases between the two ends. Germline lookup yields CDR1 SGHDT and CDR2 YYEEEE. The DNA of the CDR3 is TGTGCCAGCAGCTACCCGGCAGTCAAGGGGTGGTGGATGAACACTGAAGCTTTCTTT. It codes for CASSYPAVKGWWMNTEAFF.

The chain couples TRBV28 to TRBJ1-2; 8 bases match TRBD1. The CDR3 runs to 15 residues. V dropped 4 bases and J dropped 4; count of bases not matched to a gene: 8. Germline V lookup: CDR1 MDHEN, CDR2 SYDVKM. The CDR3 bases are TGTGCCAGCAGTTCTGGGGCAACAGGGGGCTATGGCTACACCTTC. It translates to CASSSGATGGYGYTF.

This chain joins TRBV9 and TRBJ2-7; TRBD1 is a possible D gene (6 bases). The germline V gene has CDR1 SGDLS and CDR2 YYNGEE. Trimming stripped 1 base from V and 3 bases from J, with 23 bases between. The CDR3 totals 18 residues. The CDR3, as DNA: TGTGCCAGCAGCGTACGTCGGACAGTCATCGGGATATACTACGAGCAGTACTTC. Its translation: CASSVRRTVIGIYYEQYF.

The V gene is TRBV5-1, the J gene TRBJ2-3, with a weak D call TRBD2 (6 bases). Germline lookup yields CDR1 SGHRS and CDR2 YFSETQ. The germline V and J ends were trimmed by 0 bases and 1 base, with 15 bases remaining between them. This CDR3 has 17 residues. The CDR3 bases are TGCGCCAGCAGCTTGGCCTGGTGGGGGGTGGGCACAGATACGCAGTATTTT. This codes for CASSLAWWGVGTDTQYF.

V and J are TRBV6-4 and TRBJ1-2, with D unresolved. Germline values: CDR1 MRHNA, CDR2 SNTAGT. The CDR3 consists of 16 residues. The V gene lost 0 bases and the J gene lost 1 base, with 12 bases spanning the gap. The CDR3 DNA sequence: TGTGCCAGCAGTGACTCGGTCTGGGAGGGTAACTATGGCTACACCTTC. Amino acids: CASSDSVWEGNYGYTF.

The chain links TRBV15 to TRBJ1-4, with 8 bases matching TRBD1. There are 13 residues in the CDR3. V lost 8 bases to trimming and J lost 12 bases; unmatched junction nucleotides: 11. Germline CDR1 LNHNV, CDR2 YYDKDF (reference sequence). CDR3 in amino acids: CATAARGRSQLFF. The DNA of the CDR3 is TGTGCCACCGCGGCCAGGGGGCGATCGCAACTGTTTTTT.

This clone was recorded only once. The chain has TRBV5-5 and TRBJ2-1, with D tentatively TRBD1 (6 bases). The CDR3 is made up of 14 amino acids. The germline CDR1 and CDR2 sequences are SGHKS and YYEKEE (reference sequence). V was trimmed by 4 bases and J by 9 bases, leaving 17 bases between them. The chain's CDR3 is CASSRRTDPLEQFF. DNA for the CDR3: TGTGCCAGCAGCAGACGGACAGACCCGCTTGAGCAGTTCTTC. Using reference TRBV5-5 and TRBJ2-1 for the parts outside the CDR3, the full variable domain is DAGVTQSPTHLIKTRGQQVTLRCSPISGHKSVSWYQQVLGQGPQFIFQYYEKEERGRGNFPDRFSARQFPNYSSELNVNALLLGDSALYLCASSRRTDPLEQFFGPGTRLTVL.

The chain employs TRBV20-1 and TRBJ2-7, with 7 bases fitting TRBD2. Germline CDR1 and CDR2: DFQATT and SNEGSKA (reference sequence). J was trimmed by 6 bases and V by 8 bases; bases with no gene match: 7. The CDR3 runs to 11 residues. In nucleotides, the CDR3 is TGCAGTACCAAGGGAGGGGTCGAGCAGTACTTC. Its translation is CSTKGGVEQYF.

The chain combines TRBV5-1 with TRBJ1-5, with D perhaps matching TRBD1 (6 bases). This CDR3 region has 15 residues. The germline CDR1 and CDR2 sequences are SGHRS and YFSETQ. V shed 0 bases and J shed 6 bases, with 13 bases lying between them. CDR3 nucleotides: TGCGCCAGCAGCTTGGAGGGGGGGCCGGGTCAGCCCCAGCATTTT. Amino acids: CASSLEGGPGQPQHF.

V gene TRBV7-2 combines with J gene TRBJ1-4; 9 positions agree with TRBD1. This CDR3 has 16 amino acids. CDR1 and CDR2 (germline): SGHTA, FQGNSA. The V segment lost 1 base and the J segment 8 bases; nucleotides outside the gene matches: 8. CDR3 in amino acids: CASSLGTGGGVEKLFF. CDR3 sequence (DNA): TGTGCCAGCAGCTTAGGTACAGGGGGCGGTGTGGAAAAACTGTTTTTT.

The rearrangement links TRBV5-1 to TRBJ2-3; D remains ambiguous. The germline CDR1 and CDR2 sequences are SGHRS and YFSETQ. This CDR3 contains 14 residues. Trimming removed 0 bases at V and 2 bases at J, with 7 bases between. This chain's CDR3 is CASSLEQPTDTQYF. The CDR3 DNA reads TGCGCCAGCAGCTTGGAACAGCCCACAGATACGCAGTATTTT.

Comments on this clone: The junction differs from germline at one of its ends, possibly a read error. The chain combines TRBV30 with TRBJ1-1, with 9 bases fitting TRBD1. Looked up from germline, CDR1 is GTSNPN and CDR2 is SVGIG (reference sequence). This CDR3 is built from 10 residues. The CDR3 protein is CAFLPGQGPF. CDR3 bases: TGTGCCTTTCTTCCGGGACAGGGTCCATTT.

The rearrangement joins TRBV7-9 to TRBJ1-1; 7 bases align to TRBD1. Looked up from germline, CDR1 is SEHNR and CDR2 is FQNEAQ (reference sequence). V gave up 6 bases and J gave up 1 base; unmatched junction bases: 11. The CDR3 is 16 amino acids. The CDR3 DNA follows: TGTGCCAGCAGTCAAGCGCCAGACAGGGCGAACACTGAAGCTTTCTTT. This gives the protein CASSQAPDRANTEAFF.